This T cell receptor (beta chain) was profiled in a study of OX40 agonist ivuxolimab in advanced cancers. This CDR3 contains 13 residues. The V end was cut by 4 bases, the J end by 2 bases, with 9 bases between. Looked up from germline, CDR1 is MNHNS and CDR2 is SASEGT. Repertoires were generated with immunoSEQ multiplex PCR, while TCRdb's copy carries only in-frame clones and drops some. The data show 25,000 to 35,000 clones, about four fifths seen once. The TCR sequence derives from an adult with an advanced solid tumor such as melanoma, head and neck, liver or kidney cancer. The sequencing used CD4+ or CD8+ T cells sorted from blood, collected in a trial of the OX40 agonist ivuxolimab. The chain recombines TRBV6-1 with TRBJ2-7; either TRBD1 or TRBD2 may supply D (6 bases each). DNA of the CDR3: TGTGCCAGCAGTGTGGGGGGCCCCTACGAGCAGTACTTC. Protein sequence: CASSVGGPYEQYF.